This T cell receptor beta chain was identified during a study of blood T cells in healthy people across ages. Study overall: Per two T cells, about one barcoded beta molecule was captured through template switching. Study-level points and caveats: Getting older went along with TCR beta diversity per million T cells dropping roughly linearly. Unsorted PBMCs prevented conclusive naive versus antigen-experienced comparison.

The authors ran a second PCR of about 7 to 11 cycles using a sample-barcoded 5' primer and a J-beta primer mix. Each TCR beta cDNA got a 12-nucleotide random molecular identifier. From the 5' RACE reads, TCRdb called clonotypes with MiXCR, one entry per CDR3 protein. The sample lists over a million distinct CDR3 sequences; approximately 43% were seen once. There are 15 residues in the CDR3. Deletions cut 1 base from V and 5 bases from J, with 14 bases between. Germline CDR1 reads SGHTA; CDR2 reads FQGNSA. Turning to this clonotype: The antigen remains undetermined.

The sample comprised blood. The chain recombines TRBV7-2 with TRBJ1-2; D not certain. This sequence originates from a woman aged 18-29 years in good health. CDR3 sequence: CASSLGGGPLYGYTF. DNA for the CDR3: TGTGCCAGCAGCTTAGGAGGCGGACCTCTTTATGGCTACACCTTC.